What follows are 10 T cell receptor beta chains derived from one specimen sequenced in a study of identical twins. Each CDR3 protein gets one entry after TCRdb re-called the 5' RACE reads with MiXCR. The sample consists of 1.5 million or so distinct CDR3 sequences, under 35% of them appearing once. Sample: cord blood. All receptors derive from a newborn girl in good health.

This rearrangement joins TRBV14 to TRBJ2-1; D possibly uses TRBD1 or TRBD2 (6 bases each). The CDR3 has 17 amino acids. In germline, CDR1 is SGHDN, CDR2 FVKESK. V was trimmed by 0 bases and J by 6 bases, leaving 18 bases between them. The CDR3 reads CASSQESFLSGANEQFF. The CDR3 DNA is TGTGCCAGCAGCCAAGAGTCATTCCTTTCGGGGGCCAATGAGCAGTTCTTC.

This sequence joins TRBV12-3 or TRBV12-4 and TRBJ2-1; 11 nucleotides align to TRBD2. V shed 5 bases and J 8 bases; nucleotides not matched to a gene: 11. The CDR3 is 16 residues long. CDR3 protein: CASSLLTSGTEDEQFF. The CDR3 DNA is TGTGCCAGCAGTCTACTGACTAGCGGGACGGAGGATGAGCAGTTCTTC.

In its sample, this clonotype was seen once. The genes are TRBV21-1 and TRBJ2-1; whether TRBD1, the table's D call, matches the DNA was not checked. TRBV21-1 is a listed pseudogene. The CDR3 sequence is 13 residues long. The CDR3 loop reads CASSYGGEETHFF. CDR3 DNA: TGTGCCAGCAGCTACGGGGGGGAAGAGACCCACTTCTTC.

J is TRBJ1-2 and V is TRBV7-9; no clear D gene. This CDR3 comprises 9 residues. CDR1 and CDR2 from the germline V gene are SEHNR and FQNEAQ (reference sequence). V was pared by 9 bases and J by 8 bases, with 7 bases between. The CDR3 sequence: CASGQGYTF. In DNA form, the CDR3 reads TGTGCCAGTGGGCAGGGCTACACCTTC.

In nucleotides, the CDR3 is TGTGCCAGCAGTTCTTCCGGACACCCACTACCTTACGAGCAGTACTTC. This encodes CASSSSGHPLPYEQYF. The chain employs TRBV6-5 and TRBJ2-7; D might be TRBD1 (5 bases). The germline V gene has CDR1 MNHEY and CDR2 SVGAGI. V lost 4 bases and J lost 4, with 20 bases in between. This CDR3 contains 16 residues.

This clonotype has a handful of counts. The V call is TRBV10-3, the J call TRBJ1-2; 7 bases are shared with TRBD1. Germline CDR1 ENHRY, CDR2 SYGVKD. The CDR3 runs 15 residues. J lost 8 bases, V lost 6 bases, and 15 bases had no gene match. The chain's CDR3 is CAISAEDRPLRGYTF. The CDR3 DNA follows: TGTGCCATCAGCGCTGAGGACAGGCCCCTCAGAGGCTACACCTTC.

This clonotype was seen repeatedly, ten times or more. The rearrangement links TRBV12-3 or TRBV12-4 to TRBJ2-6; no clear D. The CDR3 totals 17 residues. V dropped 6 bases and J dropped 0 bases, with 15 bases sitting between them. The CDR3 nucleotides are TGTGCCAGCAGCCTCTTGGGTCAATACTCTGGGGCCAACGTCCTGACTTTC. Translated: CASSLLGQYSGANVLTF.

Notes on this clonotype: A read error is possible here, since a much larger clone lies one base away. V and J are TRBV2 and TRBJ2-7, with 8 bases matching TRBD1. The CDR3 has 12 amino acids. V shed 7 bases, J shed 2 bases, and the junction held 1 base outside the gene matches. Per the germline V gene, CDR1 is SNHLY and CDR2 is FYNNEI. CDR3 in amino acids: CASMDRAYEQYF. The CDR3 nucleotides are TGTGCCAGCATGGACAGGGCCTACGAGCAGTACTTC.

This clonotype was counted between two and nine times. This rearrangement joins TRBV7-2 to TRBJ2-1, with TRBD2 matching over 8 bases. V lost 0 bases to trimming and J lost 8 bases; unmatched junction nucleotides: 9. Germline V lookup: CDR1 SGHTA, CDR2 FQGNSA. CDR3 length: 16 residues. The CDR3 DNA reads TGTGCCAGCAGCTTAGCCGGGACTAGAGAAGGCTATGAGCAGTTCTTC. This translates into CASSLAGTREGYEQFF.

In its sample, this clonotype was seen a few times. This sequence joins TRBV7-2 and TRBJ1-1; D perhaps matches TRBD1 (6 bases). There are 15 residues in the CDR3. The V gene's germline CDR1 is SGHTA and CDR2 FQGNSA. V was pared by 7 bases and J by 4 bases, with 19 bases between. The CDR3 bases are TGTGCCAGCATGGAATTTAACAGGGCCCCCACTGAAGCTTTCTTT. It is translated as CASMEFNRAPTEAFF.